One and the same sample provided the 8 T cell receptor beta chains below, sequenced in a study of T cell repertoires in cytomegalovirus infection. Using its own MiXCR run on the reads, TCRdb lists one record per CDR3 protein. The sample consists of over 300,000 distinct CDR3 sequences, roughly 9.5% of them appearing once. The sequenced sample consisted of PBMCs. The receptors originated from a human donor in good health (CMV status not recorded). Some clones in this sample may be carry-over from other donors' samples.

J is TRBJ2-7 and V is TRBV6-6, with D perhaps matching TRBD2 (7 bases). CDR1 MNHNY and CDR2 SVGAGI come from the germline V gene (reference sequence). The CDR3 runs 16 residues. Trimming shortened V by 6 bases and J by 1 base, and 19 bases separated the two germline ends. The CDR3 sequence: CASSARGALSSYEQYF. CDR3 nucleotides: TGTGCCAGCAGCGCTCGGGGGGCACTTTCTTCCTACGAGCAGTACTTC.

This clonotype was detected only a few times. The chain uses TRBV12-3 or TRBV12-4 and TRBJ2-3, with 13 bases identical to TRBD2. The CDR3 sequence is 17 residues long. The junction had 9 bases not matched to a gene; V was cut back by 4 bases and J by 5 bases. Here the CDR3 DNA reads TGTGCCAGCAGTTCCCCTGGACTAGCGGGAGTTAGAGATACGCAGTATTTT. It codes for CASSSPGLAGVRDTQYF.

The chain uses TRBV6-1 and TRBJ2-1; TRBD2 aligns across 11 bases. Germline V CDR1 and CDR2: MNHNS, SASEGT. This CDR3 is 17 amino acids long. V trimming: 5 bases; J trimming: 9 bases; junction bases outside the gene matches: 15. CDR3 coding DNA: TGTGCCAGCAGTTCCCGGGCTCAACTTAGCGGGGGGGCTGAGCAGTTCTTC. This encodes CASSSRAQLSGGAEQFF.

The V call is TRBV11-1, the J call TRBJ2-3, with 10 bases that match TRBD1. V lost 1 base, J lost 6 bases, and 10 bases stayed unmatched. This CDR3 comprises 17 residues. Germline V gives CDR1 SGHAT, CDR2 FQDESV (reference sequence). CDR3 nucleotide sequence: TGTGCCAGCAGCTTAGAAACCGACAGGGGGCGGAGGGATACGCAGTATTTT. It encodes CASSLETDRGRRDTQYF.

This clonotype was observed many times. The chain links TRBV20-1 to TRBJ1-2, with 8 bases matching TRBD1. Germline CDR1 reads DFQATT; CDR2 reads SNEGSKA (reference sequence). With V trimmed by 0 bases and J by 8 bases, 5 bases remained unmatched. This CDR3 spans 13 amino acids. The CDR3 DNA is TGCAGTGCTAGAGATAGTAGGGACAGGGGCTACACCTTC. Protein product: CSARDSRDRGYTF.

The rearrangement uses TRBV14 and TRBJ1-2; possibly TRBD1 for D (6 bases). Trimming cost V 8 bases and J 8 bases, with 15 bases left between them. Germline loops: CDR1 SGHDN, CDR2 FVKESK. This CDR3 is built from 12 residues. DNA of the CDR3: TGTGCCAGCGGACGGGGGCGCGGAGGCTACACCTTC. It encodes CASGRGRGGYTF.

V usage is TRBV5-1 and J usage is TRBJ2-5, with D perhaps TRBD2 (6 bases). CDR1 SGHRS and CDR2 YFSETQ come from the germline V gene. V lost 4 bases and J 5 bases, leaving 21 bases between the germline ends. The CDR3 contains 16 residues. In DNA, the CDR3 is TGCGCCAGCAGCCTAGCCCCCGGGACTCGTTCGGAGACCCAGTACTTC. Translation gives CASSLAPGTRSETQYF.

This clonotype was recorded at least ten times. The CDR3 loop reads CASSQLGVYSEQYF. CDR3 DNA: TGTGCCAGCAGCCAATTGGGGGTCTATAGCGAGCAGTACTTC. The chain carries TRBV7-2 and TRBJ2-7; perhaps D is TRBD1 or TRBD2 (5 bases each). Between the trimmed V and J ends, which lost 5 bases and 6 bases, there was a span of 17 bases. This CDR3 is 14 amino acids long. The germline V gene encodes CDR1 SGHTA and CDR2 FQGNSA.